Listed below are T cell receptor beta chains from one sample, sequenced in a study of T-cell reconstitution after alpha-beta-depleted transplantation in children. MiXCR, run by TCRdb on the PCR reads, gives a single entry per CDR3 protein. The profile shows some 130,000 distinct CDR3 sequences, roughly 9% of them singletons. The specimen comprised PBMCs, mostly from graft donor cells, sampled 180 days after TCRalphabeta/CD19-depleted stem cell transplant. The receptors were gathered from a girl less than two years old who had a stem cell transplant for combined immunodeficiency, so the T cells may come from the graft donor. Each CDR3 is given with its conserved first and last residue. Fields, in order: J gene, D gene, V gene, clone size, CDR3 DNA, CDR3 protein. D genes are given only for firm matches. The size field is filled for only some rows; it gives once, few, many or a size class.

TRBJ2-7 - TRBV5-1 many TGCGCCAGCAGTCGGGACCGATTATACGAGCAGTACTTC CASSRDRLYEQYF
TRBJ2-3 TRBD2 TRBV7-3 few TGTGCCAGCAGCTCCGGACTAGCGGGGGACACAGATACGCAGTATTTT CASSSGLAGDTDTQYF
TRBJ2-3 TRBD2 TRBV5-1 - TGCGCCAGCAGCTTGGGCGGGACTAGTGTCACAGATACGCAGTATTTT CASSLGGTSVTDTQYF
TRBJ2-1 - TRBV5-1 few TGCGCCAGCAGACTTGATCCTTCCTACAATGAGCAGTTCTTC CASRLDPSYNEQFF
TRBJ2-2 - TRBV11-3 - TGTGCCAGCACCTGGGCGGGGTCGGGCACCGGGGAGCTGTTTTTT CASTWAGSGTGELFF
TRBJ2-3 TRBD2 TRBV7-2 - TGTGCCAGCAGCTTAGGGCCTAGCGGGAGTATGCGGACAGATACGCAGTATTTT CASSLGPSGSMRTDTQYF
TRBJ1-2 - TRBV9 few TGTGCCAGCAGGAAGGGTGGCTACACCTTC CASRKGGYTF
TRBJ2-6 - TRBV20-1 - TGCAGTGCTAAAATAGGCCTTGTCCTGACTTTC CSAKIGLVLTF
TRBJ2-7 - TRBV4-3 - TGCGCCAGCAGCCAAGATTTCGGATGGACCTACGAGCAGTACTTC CASSQDFGWTYEQYF
TRBJ2-1 TRBD2 TRBV5-1 few TGCGCCAGCAGGCGGGACTACCGCAGCTCCTACAATGAGCAGTTCTTC CASRRDYRSSYNEQFF
TRBJ2-7 - TRBV5-5 few TGTGCCAGCAGCTCAGGAAGGACTGCCGCCCTCGAGCAGTACTTC CASSSGRTAALEQYF
TRBJ1-5 - TRBV27 many TGTGCCAGCAGTCAGAGGCAGGGTTTGGGCAATCAGCCCCAGCATTTT CASSQRQGLGNQPQHF
TRBJ2-7 TRBD2 TRBV7-3 - TGTGCCAGCAGCCTAGCGGGAGGGCGTAGTGAGCAGTACTTC CASSLAGGRSEQYF
TRBJ2-5 TRBD2 TRBV5-5 many TGTGCCAGCGGCACTAGCGGAAGCTACCAAGAGACCCAGTACTTC CASGTSGSYQETQYF
TRBJ2-2 - TRBV10-3 few TGTGCCATAAGTGAAGGGGTCGGGGAGCTGTTTTTT CAISEGVGELFF
TRBJ2-1 - TRBV12-3/TRBV12-4 - TGTGCCAGCATCCCCGAACCTTTCAATGAGCAGTTCTTC CASIPEPFNEQFF
TRBJ2-7 TRBD2 TRBV5-1 few TGCGCCAGCAGCTTGTGGGGGGGAGGAGTACTTTACGAGCAGTACTTC CASSLWGGGVLYEQYF
TRBJ1-2 TRBD1 TRBV3-1 few TGTGCCAGCAGCCAGGCCGGGACAGGGCTTTGGTATGGCTACACCTTC CASSQAGTGLWYGYTF
TRBJ2-5 TRBD1 TRBV4-1 once TGCGCCAGCAGCCTCCGGGACAGGGTCCCCTTGGAGACCCAGTACTTC CASSLRDRVPLETQYF
TRBJ2-7 TRBD1 TRBV27 few TGTGCCAGCAGTTTCCAAGGGACAGGGGATTACGAGCAGTACTTC CASSFQGTGDYEQYF
TRBJ1-2 - TRBV29-1 - TGCAGCGTTCTCAGCGCTAACTATGGCTACACCTTC CSVLSANYGYTF
TRBJ2-7 TRBD2 TRBV5-1 - TGCGCCAGCAGCCTCCTACTAGCGGGGTTTAACGAGCAGTACTTC CASSLLLAGFNEQYF
TRBJ2-5 TRBD2 TRBV5-1 - TGCGCCAGCAGCGGGACTAGCCTCCAAGAGACCCAGTACTTC CASSGTSLQETQYF
TRBJ2-3 TRBD1 TRBV29-1 few TGCAGCGTTGCACGGGACAGCCTCACAGATACGCAGTATTTT CSVARDSLTDTQYF
TRBJ2-5 TRBD2 TRBV7-2 - TGTGCCAGTCGCCTCCTAGCGGGGGGGCGGGAGACCCAGTACTTC CASRLLAGGRETQYF
TRBJ2-7 TRBD1 TRBV5-1 - TGCGCCAGCAGCTTGATTGGGACAGGGGATTTTTACGAGCAGTACTTC CASSLIGTGDFYEQYF
TRBJ2-1 TRBD2 TRBV6-5 few TGTGCCAGCAGTTACCAGGAGACTAGCGGTTACAATGAGCAGTTCTTC CASSYQETSGYNEQFF
TRBJ2-5 TRBD2 TRBV20-1 - TGCAGTGCTGCTGACCCGTGGGGGGGAGAGACCCAGTACTTC CSAADPWGGETQYF
TRBJ2-1 - TRBV11-2 - TGTGCCAGCAGCTTGTTTGCGGGGGCCTTCTCCTACAATGAGCAGTTCTTC CASSLFAGAFSYNEQFF
TRBJ2-3 - TRBV10-3 - TGTGCCATCAGTGAGTCGGCGGGGTATACGCAGTATTTT CAISESAGYTQYF
TRBJ1-2 TRBD1 TRBV7-2 - TGTGCCAGCAGCGACCGACAGGGGGCTGGCTACACCTTC CASSDRQGAGYTF
TRBJ1-2 - TRBV20-1 many TGCAGTGCCCCTGGTCCGCTGGGATCCTCTGGCTACACCTTC CSAPGPLGSSGYTF
TRBJ2-5 TRBD2 TRBV6-2/TRBV6-3 - TGTGCCAGCAGTTACTTGTTAGCGGGAGGTCCAGAGACCCAGTACTTC CASSYLLAGGPETQYF
TRBJ2-7 - TRBV27 - TGTGCCAGCAGTTTATATCCCGGGAGAGTCTACGAGCAGTACTTC CASSLYPGRVYEQYF
TRBJ2-1 TRBD2 TRBV7-2 few TGTGCCAGCAGCCCCAGACTAGCGGCGCCCTACAATGAGCAGTTCTTC CASSPRLAAPYNEQFF
TRBJ2-7 - TRBV7-9 - TGTGCCAGCAGCTTAACAGGGTGGGAGCAGTACTTC CASSLTGWEQYF
TRBJ2-7 - TRBV9 few TGTGCCAGCATCGTAGAGACAGGTTCTTACGAGCAGTACTTC CASIVETGSYEQYF
TRBJ2-7 - TRBV3-1 - TGTGCCGGAAAAATATCGGGAGACCGGGACCCATCCTACGAGCAGTACTTC CAGKISGDRDPSYEQYF
TRBJ2-3 TRBD1 TRBV7-2 - TGTGCCAGCACAAGGCCGCCGGGACAGCCTTTTCCAGATACGCAGTATTTT CASTRPPGQPFPDTQYF
TRBJ2-7 TRBD2 TRBV6-5 few TGTGCCAGCAGTTACGCCCCCCCCAGCGGGAGGGCCCACGAGCAGTACTTC CASSYAPPSGRAHEQYF
TRBJ2-4 - TRBV4-3 few TGCGCCAGCAGCCAAGTGGTCGTCGGACACGGGGAGTCTCTAGCCAAAAACATTCAGTACTTC CASSQVVVGHGESLAKNIQYF
TRBJ2-2 - TRBV29-1 - TGCAGCGTTGAAGTGAACAGAGACACCGGGGAGCTGTTTTTT CSVEVNRDTGELFF
TRBJ2-3 - TRBV7-2 few TGTGCCAGCAGTTTTAGATCGGGTTTGGATACGCAGTATTTT CASSFRSGLDTQYF
TRBJ1-5 - TRBV12-3/TRBV12-4 few TGTGCCAGCAGTTCCGCAGGGTTTCTCCAGCATTTT CASSSAGFLQHF
TRBJ2-7 TRBD1 TRBV20-1 - TGCAGTGCTAAACGACAGGGAATTCCCTACGAGCAGTACTTC CSAKRQGIPYEQYF
TRBJ1-2 TRBD1 TRBV20-1 few TGCAGTGCCAGACTACCGGGACAGGAATCGAAAGGCTACACCTTC CSARLPGQESKGYTF
TRBJ1-4 - TRBV20-1 - TGCAGTGCGGGGGGGAACGTTCGAGAAAAACTGTTTTTT CSAGGNVREKLFF
TRBJ2-7 - TRBV5-1 many TGCGCCAGCAGCTCTGGGACCTCCACGGTCGAGCAGTACTTC CASSSGTSTVEQYF
TRBJ2-5 - TRBV7-2 many TGTGCCAGCAGCTTAGGGGGCTCGGGGGCGGAGACCCAGTACTTC CASSLGGSGAETQYF
TRBJ2-2 - TRBV10-3 few TGTGCCATCGGGACGGATTCGGGATCGAACACCGGGGAGCTGTTTTTT CAIGTDSGSNTGELFF
TRBJ1-5 TRBD1 TRBV6-1 - TGTGCCAGCAAGACAGGGAGTCAGCCCCAGCATTTT CASKTGSQPQHF
TRBJ1-5 TRBD1 TRBV10-3 - TGTGCCATCAGTGATACAGGGGGAATTCAGCCCCAGCATTTT CAISDTGGIQPQHF
TRBJ2-7 TRBD2 TRBV19 few TGTGCCAGTAGTGATCCGGGACTAGCCTACGAGCAGTACTTC CASSDPGLAYEQYF
TRBJ2-1 - TRBV24-1 - TGTGCCACCAGTGATTTCAATGAGCAGTTCTTC CATSDFNEQFF
TRBJ1-4 TRBD1 TRBV20-1 - TGCAGTGCTAGAGCCGGGACAGGCGGGGAAAAACTGTTTTTT CSARAGTGGEKLFF
TRBJ2-7 - TRBV7-9 few TGTGCCAGCAGCCATCAGGGCTACGAGCAGTACTTC CASSHQGYEQYF
TRBJ2-2 TRBD1 TRBV24-1 - TGTGCCACCAGTGACCGACTAGGACAGGGCGGCACCGGGGAGCTGTTTTTT CATSDRLGQGGTGELFF
TRBJ2-6 TRBD1 TRBV7-2 - TGTGCCAGCAGCCCCCCTCCGGGACAGGGGGCGAGGTCTGGGGCCAACGTCCTGACTTTC CASSPPPGQGARSGANVLTF
TRBJ2-7 - TRBV6-1 few TGTGCCAGCAGTAGCCCTCCCCACTACGAGCAGTACTTC CASSSPPHYEQYF